Described below is a single T cell receptor (beta chain) sequence and its context. The CDR3 loop spans 14 amino acids. V was clipped by 3 bases and J by 4 bases, with 12 bases between them. Germline V gene lookup returns CDR1 MNHEY and CDR2 SMNVEV (reference sequence). Some clones are missing from TCRdb's copy, which holds only in-frame ones; the method was immunoSEQ multiplex PCR. Of tens of thousands of clones in the sample, around 90% were seen once. The data were obtained in a study of OX40 agonist ivuxolimab in advanced cancers. The rearrangement uses TRBV27 and TRBJ1-2, with a weak D call TRBD1 (5 bases). This clonotype was obtained from an adult with an advanced solid tumor such as melanoma, head and neck, liver or kidney cancer. The material was CD4+ or CD8+ T cells sorted from blood, obtained in a trial of the OX40 agonist ivuxolimab. The CDR3 DNA follows: TGTGCCAGCAGTTTGGGGGGTGGTGGCTATGGCTACACCTTC. It codes for CASSLGGGGYGYTF.